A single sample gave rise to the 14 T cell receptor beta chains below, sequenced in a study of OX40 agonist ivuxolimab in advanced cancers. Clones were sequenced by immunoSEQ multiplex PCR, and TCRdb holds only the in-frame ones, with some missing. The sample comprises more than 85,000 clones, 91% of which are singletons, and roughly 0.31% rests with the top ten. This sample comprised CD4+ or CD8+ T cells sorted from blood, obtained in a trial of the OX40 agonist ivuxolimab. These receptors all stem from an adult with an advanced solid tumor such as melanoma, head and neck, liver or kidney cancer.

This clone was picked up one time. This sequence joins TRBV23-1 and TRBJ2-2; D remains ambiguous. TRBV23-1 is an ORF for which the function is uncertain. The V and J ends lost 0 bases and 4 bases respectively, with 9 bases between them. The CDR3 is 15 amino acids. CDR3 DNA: TGCGCCAGCAGTCAATCGGACGCGGTCACCGGGGAGCTGTTTTTT. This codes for CASSQSDAVTGELFF.

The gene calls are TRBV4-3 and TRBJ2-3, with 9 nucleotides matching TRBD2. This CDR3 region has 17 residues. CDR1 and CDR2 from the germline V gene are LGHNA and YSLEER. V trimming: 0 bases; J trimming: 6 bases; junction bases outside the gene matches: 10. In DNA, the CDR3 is TGCGCCAGCAGCCAAGACGTGGGCGGGAGGGCCATGGATACGCAGTATTTT. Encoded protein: CASSQDVGGRAMDTQYF.

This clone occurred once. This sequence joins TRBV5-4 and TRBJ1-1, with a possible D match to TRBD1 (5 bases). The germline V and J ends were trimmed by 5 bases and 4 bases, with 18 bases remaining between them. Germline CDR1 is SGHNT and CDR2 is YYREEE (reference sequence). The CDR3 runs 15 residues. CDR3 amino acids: CASSSGGGRGTEAFF. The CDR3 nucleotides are TGTGCCAGCAGTTCTGGTGGAGGGAGGGGCACTGAAGCTTTCTTT.

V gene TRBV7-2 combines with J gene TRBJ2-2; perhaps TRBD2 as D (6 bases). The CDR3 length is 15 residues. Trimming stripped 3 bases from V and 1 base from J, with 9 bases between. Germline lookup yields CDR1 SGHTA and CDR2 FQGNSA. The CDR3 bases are TGTGCCAGCAGCTTGGACGGGAGGAACACCGGGGAGCTGTTTTTT. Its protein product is CASSLDGRNTGELFF.

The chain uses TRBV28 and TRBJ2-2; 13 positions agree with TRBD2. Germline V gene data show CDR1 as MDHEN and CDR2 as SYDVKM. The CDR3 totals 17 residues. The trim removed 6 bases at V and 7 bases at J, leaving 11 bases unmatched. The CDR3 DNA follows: TGTGCCAGCAGCCCGGGAGGGACTAGCGGGATTAACGGGGAGCTGTTTTTT. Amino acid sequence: CASSPGGTSGINGELFF.

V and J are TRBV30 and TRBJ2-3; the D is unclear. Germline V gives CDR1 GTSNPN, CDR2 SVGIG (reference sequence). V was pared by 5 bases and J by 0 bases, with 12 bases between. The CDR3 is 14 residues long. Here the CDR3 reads CAWRSGPSTDTQYF. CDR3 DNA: TGTGCCTGGCGATCAGGACCCAGCACAGATACGCAGTATTTT.

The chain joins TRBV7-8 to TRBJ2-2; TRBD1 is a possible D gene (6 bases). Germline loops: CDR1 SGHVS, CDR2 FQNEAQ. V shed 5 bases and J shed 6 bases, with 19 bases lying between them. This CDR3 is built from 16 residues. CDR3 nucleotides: TGTGCCAGCAGCCTCAACACAGGGAATGTAGCCGGGGAGCTGTTTTTT. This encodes CASSLNTGNVAGELFF.

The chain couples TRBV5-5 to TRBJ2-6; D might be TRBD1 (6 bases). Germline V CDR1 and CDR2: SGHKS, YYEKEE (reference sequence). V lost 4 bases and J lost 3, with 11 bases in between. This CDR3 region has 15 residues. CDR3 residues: CASSIQGNGANVLTF. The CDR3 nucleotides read TGTGCCAGCAGCATACAGGGAAATGGGGCCAACGTCCTGACTTTC.

As DNA, the CDR3 is TGTGCCAGCAGCTTGGGGACAGACTACATCTACGAGCAGTACTTC. It specifies CASSLGTDYIYEQYF. This rearrangement joins TRBV5-8 to TRBJ2-7, with D maybe TRBD1 (6 bases). Germline V gives CDR1 SGHTS, CDR2 YDEGEE. The CDR3 loop spans 15 amino acids. Trimming took off 0 bases at V and 3 bases at J, with 13 bases between the two ends.

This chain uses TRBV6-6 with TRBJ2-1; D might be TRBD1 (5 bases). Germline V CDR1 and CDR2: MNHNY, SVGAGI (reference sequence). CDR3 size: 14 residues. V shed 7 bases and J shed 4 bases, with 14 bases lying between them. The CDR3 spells CASKPRTLYNEQFF. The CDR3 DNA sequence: TGTGCCAGCAAACCCCGGACACTTTACAATGAGCAGTTCTTC.

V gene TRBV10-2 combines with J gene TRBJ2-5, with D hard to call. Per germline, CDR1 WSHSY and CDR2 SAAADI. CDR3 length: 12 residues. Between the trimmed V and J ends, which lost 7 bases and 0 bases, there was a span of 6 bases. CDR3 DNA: TGCGCCAGCAAATCGTACCAAGAGACCCAGTACTTC. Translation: CASKSYQETQYF.

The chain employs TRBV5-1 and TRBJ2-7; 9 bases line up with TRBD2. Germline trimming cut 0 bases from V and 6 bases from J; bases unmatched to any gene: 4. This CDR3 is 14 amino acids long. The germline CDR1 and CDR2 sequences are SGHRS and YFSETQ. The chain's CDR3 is CASSLEVSGSEQYF. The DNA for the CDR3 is TGCGCCAGCAGCTTGGAAGTTAGCGGGAGCGAGCAGTACTTC.

CDR3 residues: CASSWTSGRRDTQYF. The CDR3, as DNA: TGTGCCAGCAGCTGGACTAGCGGGAGGAGAGATACGCAGTATTTT. V usage is TRBV7-2 and J usage is TRBJ2-3, with 14 bases matching TRBD2. The germline gives CDR1 SGHTA, CDR2 FQGNSA. V trimming: 4 bases; J trimming: 5 bases; junction bases outside the gene matches: 2. The CDR3 is made up of 15 amino acids.

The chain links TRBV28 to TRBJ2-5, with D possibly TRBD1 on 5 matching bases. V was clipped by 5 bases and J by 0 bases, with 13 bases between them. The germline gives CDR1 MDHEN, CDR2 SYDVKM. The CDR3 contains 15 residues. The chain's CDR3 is CASSGARVDQETQYF. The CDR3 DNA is TGTGCCAGCAGTGGGGCTAGAGTTGACCAAGAGACCCAGTACTTC.